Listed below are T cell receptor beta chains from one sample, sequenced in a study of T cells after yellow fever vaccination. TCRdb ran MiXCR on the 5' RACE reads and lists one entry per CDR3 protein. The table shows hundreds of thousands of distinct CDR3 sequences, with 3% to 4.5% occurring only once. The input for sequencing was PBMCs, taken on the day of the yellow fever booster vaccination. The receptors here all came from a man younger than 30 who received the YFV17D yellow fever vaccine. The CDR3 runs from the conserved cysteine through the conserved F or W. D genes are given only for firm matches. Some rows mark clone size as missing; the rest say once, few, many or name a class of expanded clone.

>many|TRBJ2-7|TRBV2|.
TGTGCCAGCAGGCCCTTAGGGGCCGAGCAGTACTTC
CASRPLGAEQYF
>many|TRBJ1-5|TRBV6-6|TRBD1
TGTGCCAGCAGTTCACGACAGGGGGCTGGCAATCAGCCCCAGCATTTT
CASSSRQGAGNQPQHF
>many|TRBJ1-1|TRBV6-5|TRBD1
TGTGCCAGCAGCAGGACAGGGGGCGGGAAAACTGAAGCTTTCTTT
CASSRTGGGKTEAFF
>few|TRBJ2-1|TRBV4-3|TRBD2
TGCGCCAGCAGCCAATTCGGGGGGGGCAGGAATGAGCAGTTCTTC
CASSQFGGGRNEQFF
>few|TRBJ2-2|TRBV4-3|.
TGCGCCAGCAGCCAAGAGCCCCCCGGGGAGCTGTTTTTT
CASSQEPPGELFF
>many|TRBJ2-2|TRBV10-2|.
TGCGCCAGCACCCCTGACACTGGCACCGGGGAGCTGTTTTTT
CASTPDTGTGELFF
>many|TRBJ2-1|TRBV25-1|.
TGTGCCAGCAGTGAATTAATCAATGAGCAGTTCTTC
CASSELINEQFF
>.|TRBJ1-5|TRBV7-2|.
TGTGCCAGCAGCCCCCAGCTAGCGCGCAATCAGCCCCAGCATTTT
CASSPQLARNQPQHF
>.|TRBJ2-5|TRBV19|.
TGTGCCAGTAGTCCCTTTGGAGGAGAGACCCAGTACTTC
CASSPFGGETQYF
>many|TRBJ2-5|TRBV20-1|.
TGCAGTGCTAGAGGTGGGAGCGTGACCCAGTACTTC
CSARGGSVTQYF
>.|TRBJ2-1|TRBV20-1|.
TGCAGTGCGTTAGCGGACTCCTACAATGAGCAGTTCTTC
CSALADSYNEQFF